This T cell receptor (beta chain) was observed in a study of a mutant IDH1 vaccine in newly diagnosed glioma. Study as a whole: Vaccination of patients was performed eight times, in weeks 1, 3, 5, 7, 11, 15, 19 and 23. Patients received vaccination from 4-6 weeks after radiotherapy alone, or with temozolomide cycles.

With respect to this clone: Its antigen remains unidentified.

The germline gives CDR1 MNHEY, CDR2 SVGAGI. The V gene end was trimmed by 6 bases and the J gene end by 3 bases; junction bases not matched to a gene: 8. The CDR3 is made up of 15 amino acids. As to time point: week 11, during vaccination. It was 300 ug of mutant IDH1 20-mer peptide that made up each vaccine dose, given with topical imiquimod. The donors had new WHO grade 3 or 4 astrocytomas; these were IDH1-mutant and ATRX-lost. TCRdb's table, derived via immunoSEQ multiplex PCR, lists solely in-frame clones and lacks some. Of some 21,000 clones listed, roughly 89% are singletons. This sequence joins TRBV6-5 and TRBJ1-2; TRBD1 matches at 9 bases. This sample comprised PBMCs, obtained from a glioma patient whose treatment included an IDH1 peptide vaccine. This receptor was obtained from a woman between 40 and 55 years old with glioma. CDR3 residues: CASSYGQGRDYGYTF. The CDR3 DNA sequence: TGTGCCAGCAGCTACGGACAGGGGAGGGACTATGGCTACACCTTC.